The table lists the clone carrying this T cell receptor (beta chain) with a few counts. What it binds is not known. These data originate in a study of T cell repertoires in cytomegalovirus infection. Study details: Indications of both CMV infection and matching HLA type were provided by public TCR beta signatures. Study-level results: There were HLA-C-restricted CMV-specific TCR beta clonotypes dominating the ex vivo response.

A single record per CDR3 protein comes from TCRdb applying MiXCR to the reads. The sample yields about 920,000 distinct CDR3 sequences, roughly 30% seen once. CDR3 size: 15 residues. The J segment lost 4 bases and the V segment lost 5 bases, leaving 7 bases of the junction unmatched. This chain uses TRBV12-3 or TRBV12-4 with TRBJ2-1; 8 nucleotides align to TRBD2. The source of this sequence is a human donor in good health (CMV status not recorded). Some clones in this sample may be carry-over from other donors' samples. This material consisted of cultured CD8+ T cells from PBMCs, taken from culture after CMV antigen stimulation. The CDR3 loop is CASSDTGGSYNEQFF. DNA of the CDR3: TGTGCCAGCAGTGATACGGGGGGGTCTTACAATGAGCAGTTCTTC.